This is a list of T cell receptor beta chains from one sample in a study of early T cells in non-severe SARS-CoV-2 infection. Using its own MiXCR run on the 5' RACE reads, TCRdb lists one record per CDR3 protein. Among roughly 56,000 distinct CDR3 sequences listed, around 8% were seen once. The sample was whole blood. The receptors derive from an adult who was a healthcare worker with PCR-confirmed SARS-CoV-2 infection or an uninfected control (not recorded which). CDR3s leave out the opening cysteine and the closing phenylalanine or tryptophan. Each record gives: clone size, J gene, V gene, CDR3 protein. Some rows have no size entry. The others give once, few or many, or a class for an expanded clone.

>many|TRBJ1-4|TRBV4-2
ASSQDTGNEKLF
>.|TRBJ2-3|TRBV11-3
ARQMNDTQY
>.|TRBJ2-7|TRBV7-7
ASSLTPDYEQY
>.|TRBJ1-1|TRBV18
ASSQGFTEAF
>few|TRBJ2-1|TRBV12-5
ASGLDRAHYNEQF
>.|TRBJ2-7|TRBV5-1
ASSLEGTPYEQY
>few|TRBJ1-2|TRBV15
ATSRVQDRYGYT
>many|TRBJ1-6|TRBV11-2
ASTTGNSPLH
>.|TRBJ2-7|TRBV5-4
ASSTPSGLTYEQY
>.|TRBJ2-1|TRBV13
ASSLGAWGANNEQF
>.|TRBJ1-4|TRBV20-1
SARDRVTTNEKLF
>few|TRBJ2-3|TRBV19
ASSIGSGRGRTTDTQY
>few|TRBJ2-7|TRBV12-3/TRBV12-4
ASSLSPHEQY
>few|TRBJ2-2|TRBV20-1
SAQTGGPGELF
>many|TRBJ1-2|TRBV12-3/TRBV12-4
ASSRDTYGYT
>many|TRBJ2-6|TRBV19
ASSIRSSGANVLT
>.|TRBJ2-7|TRBV19
ASSIYKGSRGEQY
>few|TRBJ2-1|TRBV5-1
ASSQTGAPSYNEQF
>few|TRBJ1-2|TRBV9
ASSVGRSDGYT
>few|TRBJ2-1|TRBV10-3
AISVGSSYNEQF
>.|TRBJ2-1|TRBV4-1
ASSRVSLEEQF
>many|TRBJ2-3|TRBV30
AWSRETTTDTQY
>few|TRBJ1-1|TRBV12-3/TRBV12-4
ASSLTGDTEAF
>.|TRBJ2-7|TRBV9
ASSVGLSYYEQY
>many|TRBJ2-1|TRBV5-1
ASSISSGEQF
>few|TRBJ1-4|TRBV11-3
ASSHSRGKDEKLF
>few|TRBJ2-7|TRBV11-2
ASSLGPLYEQY